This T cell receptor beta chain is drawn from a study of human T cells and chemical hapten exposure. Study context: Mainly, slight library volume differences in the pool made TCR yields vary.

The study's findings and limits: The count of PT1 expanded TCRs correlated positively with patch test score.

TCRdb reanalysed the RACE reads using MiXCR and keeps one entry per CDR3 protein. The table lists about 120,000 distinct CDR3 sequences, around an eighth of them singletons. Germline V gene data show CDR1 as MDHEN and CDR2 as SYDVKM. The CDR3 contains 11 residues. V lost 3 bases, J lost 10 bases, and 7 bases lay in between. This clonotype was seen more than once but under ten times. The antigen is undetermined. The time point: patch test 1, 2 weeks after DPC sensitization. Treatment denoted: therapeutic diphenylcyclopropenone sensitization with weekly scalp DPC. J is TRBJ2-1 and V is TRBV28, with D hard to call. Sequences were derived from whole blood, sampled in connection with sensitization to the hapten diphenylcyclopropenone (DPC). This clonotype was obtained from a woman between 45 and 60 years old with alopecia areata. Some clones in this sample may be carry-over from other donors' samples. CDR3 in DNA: TGTGCCAGCAGTTTTTTCGGGGAGCAGTTCTTC. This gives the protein CASSFFGEQFF.